The 3 T cell receptor beta chains given below trace back to one sample, sequenced in a study of blood T cell repertoires in COVID-19. Only in-frame clones appear in the TCRdb table, and some are missing; sequencing was by immunoSEQ multiplex PCR. Of about 59,000 clones listed, 90% to 95% are singletons. The sample consisted of peripheral blood. The receptor source for this set is a human donor in a cohort sampled during active COVID-19.

This chain joins TRBV6-5 and TRBJ2-7; D is perhaps TRBD1 (5 bases). Trimming shortened V by 2 bases and J by 1 base, and 12 bases separated the two germline ends. Germline V gives CDR1 MNHEY, CDR2 SVGAGI. The CDR3 is made up of 15 amino acids. The CDR3 DNA sequence: TGTGCCAGCAGTTACGTGGGGCCTGCTTCCTACGAGCAGTACTTC. Translation: CASSYVGPASYEQYF.

The chain uses TRBV11-2 and TRBJ2-1, with D possibly matching TRBD2 (6 bases). The CDR3 length is 15 residues. CDR1 and CDR2 (germline): SGHAT, FQNNGV. Trimming pared 7 bases from V and 0 bases from J, leaving 13 bases between. The chain's CDR3 is CASTRAGASYNEQFF. In DNA form, the CDR3 reads TGTGCCAGCACCAGAGCGGGCGCCTCCTACAATGAGCAGTTCTTC.

Remarks on this clone: Its ends do not fully match the called genes, so a read error is possible. The genes are TRBV7-7 and TRBJ2-2, with no clear D. Germline loops: CDR1 SSHAT, CDR2 FNYEAQ (reference sequence). The CDR3 is 14 residues long. CDR3 protein: CASSLDWQARELFF. The CDR3, as DNA: TGTGCTAGCAGCTTAGACTGGCAGGCCCGGGAGCTGTTTTTT.